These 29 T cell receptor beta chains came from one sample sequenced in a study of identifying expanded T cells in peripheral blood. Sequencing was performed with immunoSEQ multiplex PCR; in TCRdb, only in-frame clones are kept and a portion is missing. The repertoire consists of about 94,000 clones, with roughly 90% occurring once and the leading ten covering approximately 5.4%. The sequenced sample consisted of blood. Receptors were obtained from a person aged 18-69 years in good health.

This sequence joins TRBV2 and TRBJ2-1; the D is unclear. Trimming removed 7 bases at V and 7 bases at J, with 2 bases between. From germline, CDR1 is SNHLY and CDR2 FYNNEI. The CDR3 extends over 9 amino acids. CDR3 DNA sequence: TGTGCCAGCAAGAATGAGCAGTTCTTC. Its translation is CASKNEQFF.

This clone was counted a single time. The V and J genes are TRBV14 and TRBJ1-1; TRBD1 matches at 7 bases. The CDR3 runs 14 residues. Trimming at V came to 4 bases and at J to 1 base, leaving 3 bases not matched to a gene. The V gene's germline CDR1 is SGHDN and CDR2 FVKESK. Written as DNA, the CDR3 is TGTGCCAGCAGCCGGACAGGAGGGAACACTGAAGCTTTCTTT. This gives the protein CASSRTGGNTEAFF.

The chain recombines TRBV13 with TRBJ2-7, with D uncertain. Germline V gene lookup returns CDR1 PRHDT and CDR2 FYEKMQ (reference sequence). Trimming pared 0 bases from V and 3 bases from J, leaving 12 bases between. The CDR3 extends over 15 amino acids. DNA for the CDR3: TGTGCCAGCAGCTTAGGCCCCTTGAACGGCTACGAGCAGTACTTC. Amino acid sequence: CASSLGPLNGYEQYF.

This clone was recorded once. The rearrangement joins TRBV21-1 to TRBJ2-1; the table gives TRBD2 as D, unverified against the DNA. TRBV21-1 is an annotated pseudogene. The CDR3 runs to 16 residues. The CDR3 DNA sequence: TGTGCCAGCAGCAAAGGAGGTTTAAGCACCTACAATGAGCAGTTCTTC. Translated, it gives CASSKGGLSTYNEQFF.

Written as DNA, the CDR3 is TGCAGTGCGGAGTATTCCTACGAGCAGTACTTC. Translation: CSAEYSYEQYF. This chain connects TRBV20-1 to TRBJ2-7; D not resolved. CDR1 and CDR2 (germline): DFQATT, SNEGSKA (reference sequence). Trimming left V 6 bases short and J 1 base short, with 7 bases between. There are 11 residues in the CDR3.

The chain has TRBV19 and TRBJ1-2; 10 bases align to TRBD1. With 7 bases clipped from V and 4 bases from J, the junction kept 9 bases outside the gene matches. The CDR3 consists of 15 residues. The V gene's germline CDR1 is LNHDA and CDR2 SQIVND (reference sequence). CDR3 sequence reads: CASKRGQGSSYGYTF. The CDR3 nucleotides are TGTGCCAGTAAAAGGGGACAGGGGTCCTCCTATGGCTACACCTTC.

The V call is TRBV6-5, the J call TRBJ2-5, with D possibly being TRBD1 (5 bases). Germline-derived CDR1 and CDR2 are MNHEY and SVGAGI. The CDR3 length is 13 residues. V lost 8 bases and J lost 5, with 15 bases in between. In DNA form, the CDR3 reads TGTGCCAGCCAGGGTAGGATCCCGGAGACCCAGTACTTC. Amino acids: CASQGRIPETQYF.

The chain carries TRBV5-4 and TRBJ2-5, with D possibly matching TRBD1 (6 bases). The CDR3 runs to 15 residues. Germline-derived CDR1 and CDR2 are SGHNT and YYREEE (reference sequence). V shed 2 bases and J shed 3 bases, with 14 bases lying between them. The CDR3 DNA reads TGTGCCAGCAGCTTCAGGGGTGGGGTCAAAGAGACCCAGTACTTC. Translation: CASSFRGGVKETQYF.

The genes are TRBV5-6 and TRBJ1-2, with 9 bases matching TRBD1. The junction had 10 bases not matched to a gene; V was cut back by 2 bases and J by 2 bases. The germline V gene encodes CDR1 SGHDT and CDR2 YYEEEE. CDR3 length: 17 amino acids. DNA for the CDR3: TGTGCCAGCAGCTTAAGGAGGACAGGGGAGGTGAACTATGGCTACACCTTC. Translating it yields CASSLRRTGEVNYGYTF.

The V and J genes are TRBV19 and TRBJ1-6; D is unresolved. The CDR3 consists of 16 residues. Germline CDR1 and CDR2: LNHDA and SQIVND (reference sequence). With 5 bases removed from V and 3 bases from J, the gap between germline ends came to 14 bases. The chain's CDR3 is CASSYPPPLYNSPLHF. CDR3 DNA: TGTGCCAGTAGTTACCCCCCGCCGCTCTATAATTCACCCCTCCACTTT.

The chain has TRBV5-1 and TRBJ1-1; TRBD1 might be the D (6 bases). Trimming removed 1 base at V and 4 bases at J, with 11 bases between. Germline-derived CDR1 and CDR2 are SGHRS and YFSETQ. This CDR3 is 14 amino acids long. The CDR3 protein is CASSLKAGATEAFF. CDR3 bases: TGCGCCAGCAGCTTGAAGGCGGGGGCCACTGAAGCTTTCTTT.

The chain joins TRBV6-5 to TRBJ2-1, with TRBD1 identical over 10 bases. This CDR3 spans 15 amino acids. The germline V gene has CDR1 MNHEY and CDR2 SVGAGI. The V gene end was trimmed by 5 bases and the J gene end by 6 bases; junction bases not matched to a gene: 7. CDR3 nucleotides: TGTGCCAGCAGTACCGGGACAGGGGTAGGCAATGAGCAGTTCTTC. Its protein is CASSTGTGVGNEQFF.

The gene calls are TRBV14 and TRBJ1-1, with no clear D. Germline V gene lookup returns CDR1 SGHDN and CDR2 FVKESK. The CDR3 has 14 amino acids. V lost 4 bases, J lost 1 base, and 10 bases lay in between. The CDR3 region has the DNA TGTGCCAGCAGCCCCTTGAAACAGAACACTGAAGCTTTCTTT. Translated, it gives CASSPLKQNTEAFF.

For the CDR3, the DNA is TGTGCCAGCAGTGAGAAAAGGGGAACAGCAGGGACAGAGACCCAGTACTTC. It encodes CASSEKRGTAGTETQYF. V and J are TRBV25-1 and TRBJ2-5, with D possibly called TRBD1 or TRBD2 (5 bases each). The CDR3 runs to 17 residues. From germline, CDR1 is MGHDK and CDR2 SYGVNS. Trimming removed 3 bases from V and 4 bases from J, with 21 bases in between.

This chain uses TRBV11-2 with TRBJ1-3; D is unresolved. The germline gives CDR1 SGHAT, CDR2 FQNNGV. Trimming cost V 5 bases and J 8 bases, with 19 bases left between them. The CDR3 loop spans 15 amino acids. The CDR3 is CASSPLMGRRDTIYF. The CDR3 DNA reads TGTGCCAGCAGCCCACTAATGGGTCGGAGGGACACCATATATTTT.

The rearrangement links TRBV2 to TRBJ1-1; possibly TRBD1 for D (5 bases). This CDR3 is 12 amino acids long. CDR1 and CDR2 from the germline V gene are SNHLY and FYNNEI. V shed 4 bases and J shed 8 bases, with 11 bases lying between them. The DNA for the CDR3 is TGTGCCAGCAGTGTTAGGGGCCGCGAAGCTTTCTTT. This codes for CASSVRGREAFF. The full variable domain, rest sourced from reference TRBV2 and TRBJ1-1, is EPEVTQTPSHQVTQMGQEVILRCVPISNHLYFYWYRQILGQKVEFLVSFYNNEISEKSEIFDDQFSVERPDGSNFTLKIRSTKLEDSAMYFCASSVRGREAFFGQGTRLTVV.

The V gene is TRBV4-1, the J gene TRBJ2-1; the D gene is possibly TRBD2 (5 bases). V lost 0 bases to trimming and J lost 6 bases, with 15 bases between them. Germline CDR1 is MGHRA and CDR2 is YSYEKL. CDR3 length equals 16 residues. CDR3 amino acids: CASSQDPSSFGNEQFF. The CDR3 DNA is TGCGCCAGCAGCCAAGACCCTAGCTCATTCGGCAATGAGCAGTTCTTC.

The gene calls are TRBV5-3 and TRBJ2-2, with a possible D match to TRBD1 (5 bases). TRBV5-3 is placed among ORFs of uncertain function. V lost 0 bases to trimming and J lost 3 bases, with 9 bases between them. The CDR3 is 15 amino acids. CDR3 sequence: CARSLGRADTGELFF. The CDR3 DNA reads TGTGCCAGAAGCTTGGGCAGGGCGGACACCGGGGAGCTGTTTTTT.

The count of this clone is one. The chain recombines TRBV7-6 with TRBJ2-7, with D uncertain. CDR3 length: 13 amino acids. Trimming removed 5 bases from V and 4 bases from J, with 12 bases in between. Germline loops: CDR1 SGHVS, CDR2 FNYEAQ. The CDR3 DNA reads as TGTGCCAGCAGCCTGTCCCTCCCTTACGAGCAGTACTTC. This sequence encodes CASSLSLPYEQYF.

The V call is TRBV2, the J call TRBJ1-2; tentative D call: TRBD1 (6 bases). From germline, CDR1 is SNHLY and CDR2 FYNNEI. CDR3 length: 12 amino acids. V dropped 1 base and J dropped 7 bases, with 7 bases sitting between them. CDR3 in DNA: TGTGCCAGCAGTGAAGAGACAGGTGGCTACACCTTC. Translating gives CASSEETGGYTF. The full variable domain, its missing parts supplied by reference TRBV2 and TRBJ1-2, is EPEVTQTPSHQVTQMGQEVILRCVPISNHLYFYWYRQILGQKVEFLVSFYNNEISEKSEIFDDQFSVERPDGSNFTLKIRSTKLEDSAMYFCASSEETGGYTFGSGTRLTVV.

The CDR3 DNA follows: TGTGCCGCCGGTCTCGGGGAGCTGTTTTTT. Translating it yields CAAGLGELFF. The V gene is TRBV27, the J gene TRBJ2-2, with D unresolved. Germline V gene lookup returns CDR1 MNHEY and CDR2 SMNVEV (reference sequence). The CDR3 extends over 10 amino acids. V was cut by 11 bases and J by 7 bases, with 8 bases left in between.

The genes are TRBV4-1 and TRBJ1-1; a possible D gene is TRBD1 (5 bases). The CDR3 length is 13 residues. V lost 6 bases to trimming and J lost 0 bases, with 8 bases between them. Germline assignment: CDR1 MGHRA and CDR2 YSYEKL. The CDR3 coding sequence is TGCGCCAGCAGTCTACAGGTGAACACTGAAGCTTTCTTT. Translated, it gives CASSLQVNTEAFF.

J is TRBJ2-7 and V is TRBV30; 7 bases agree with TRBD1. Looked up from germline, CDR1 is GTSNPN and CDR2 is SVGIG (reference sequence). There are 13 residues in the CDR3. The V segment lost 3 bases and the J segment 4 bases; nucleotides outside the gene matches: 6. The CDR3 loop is CAWSPKGAYEQYF. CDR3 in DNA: TGTGCCTGGAGCCCTAAGGGGGCTTACGAGCAGTACTTC. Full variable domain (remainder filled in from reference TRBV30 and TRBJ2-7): SQTIHQWPATLVQPVGSPLSLECTVEGTSNPNLYWYRQAAGRGLQLLFYSVGIGQISSEVPQNLSASRPQDRQFILSSKKLLLSDSGFYLCAWSPKGAYEQYFGPGTRLTVT.

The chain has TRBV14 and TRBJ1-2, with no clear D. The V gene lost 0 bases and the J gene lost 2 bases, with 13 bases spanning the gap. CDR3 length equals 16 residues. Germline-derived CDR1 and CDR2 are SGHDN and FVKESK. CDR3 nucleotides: TGTGCCAGCAGCCAAGATACCCTTTCGGGAAACTATGGCTACACCTTC. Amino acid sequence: CASSQDTLSGNYGYTF.

CDR3 in DNA: TGTGCCAGCAGCTCGGGACAGCTCTATGGCTACACCTTC. This sequence encodes CASSSGQLYGYTF. The chain carries TRBV5-4 and TRBJ1-2, with 7 bases identical to TRBD1. Germline V CDR1 and CDR2: SGHNT, YYREEE (reference sequence). J was trimmed by 4 bases and V by 3 bases; bases with no gene match: 3. CDR3 size: 13 residues.

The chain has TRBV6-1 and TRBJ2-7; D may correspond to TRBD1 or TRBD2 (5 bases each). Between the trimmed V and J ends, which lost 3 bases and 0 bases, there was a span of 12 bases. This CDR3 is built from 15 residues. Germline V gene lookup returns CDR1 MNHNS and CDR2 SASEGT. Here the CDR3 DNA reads TGTGCCAGCAGTGAGTACGGGGCGAACTCCTACGAGCAGTACTTC. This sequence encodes CASSEYGANSYEQYF.

The CDR3 loop reads CASSDRLEQYF. CDR3 DNA: TGTGCCAGCAGTGACCGCTTAGAGCAGTACTTC. The chain has TRBV6-5 and TRBJ2-7; D unclear. CDR1 is MNHEY, CDR2 SVGAGI, per germline. V gave up 5 bases and J gave up 7 bases, with 9 bases separating them. CDR3 length equals 11 residues.

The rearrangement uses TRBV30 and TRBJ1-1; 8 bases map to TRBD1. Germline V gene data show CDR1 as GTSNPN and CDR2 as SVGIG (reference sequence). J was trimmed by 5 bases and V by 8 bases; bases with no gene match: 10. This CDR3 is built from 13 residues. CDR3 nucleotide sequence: TGTGCCCTTCACACAGGGGGGGTAACTGAAGCTTTCTTT. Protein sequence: CALHTGGVTEAFF. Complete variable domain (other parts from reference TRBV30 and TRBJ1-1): SQTIHQWPATLVQPVGSPLSLECTVEGTSNPNLYWYRQAAGRGLQLLFYSVGIGQISSEVPQNLSASRPQDRQFILSSKKLLLSDSGFYLCALHTGGVTEAFFGQGTRLTVV.

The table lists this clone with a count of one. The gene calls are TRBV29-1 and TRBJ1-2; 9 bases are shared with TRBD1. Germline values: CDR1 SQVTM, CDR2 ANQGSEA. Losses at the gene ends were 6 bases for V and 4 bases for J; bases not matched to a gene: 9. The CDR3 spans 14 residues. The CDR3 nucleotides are TGCAGCGTAGGACAGGGGAGGGAAGCCTATGGCTACACCTTC. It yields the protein CSVGQGREAYGYTF. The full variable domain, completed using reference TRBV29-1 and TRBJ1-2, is SAVISQKPSRDICQRGTSLTIQCQVDSQVTMMFWYRQQPGQSLTLIATANQGSEATYESGFVIDKFPISRPNLTFSTLTVSNMSPEDSSIYLCSVGQGREAYGYTFGSGTRLTVV.